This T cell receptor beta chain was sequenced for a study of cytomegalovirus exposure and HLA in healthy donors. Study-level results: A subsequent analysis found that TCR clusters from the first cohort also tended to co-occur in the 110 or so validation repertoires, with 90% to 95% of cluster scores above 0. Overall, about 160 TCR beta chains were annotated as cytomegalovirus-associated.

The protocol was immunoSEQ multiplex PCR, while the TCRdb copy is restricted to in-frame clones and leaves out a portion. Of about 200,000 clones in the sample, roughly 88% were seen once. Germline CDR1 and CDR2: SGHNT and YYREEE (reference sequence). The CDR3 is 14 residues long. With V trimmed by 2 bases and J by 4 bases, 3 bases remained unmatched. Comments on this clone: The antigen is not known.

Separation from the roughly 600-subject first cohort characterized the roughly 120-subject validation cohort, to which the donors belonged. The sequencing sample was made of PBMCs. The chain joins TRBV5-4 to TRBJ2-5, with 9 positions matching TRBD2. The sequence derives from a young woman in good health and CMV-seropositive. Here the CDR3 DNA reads TGTGCCAGCAGCTTTAGCGGGAGCGCAGAGACCCAGTACTTC. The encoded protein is CASSFSGSAETQYF. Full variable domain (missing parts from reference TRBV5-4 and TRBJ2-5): ETGVTQSPTHLIKTRGQQVTLRCSSQSGHNTVSWYQQALGQGPQFIFQYYREEENGRGNFPPRFSGLQFPNYSSELNVNALELDDSALYLCASSFSGSAETQYFGPGTRLLVL.